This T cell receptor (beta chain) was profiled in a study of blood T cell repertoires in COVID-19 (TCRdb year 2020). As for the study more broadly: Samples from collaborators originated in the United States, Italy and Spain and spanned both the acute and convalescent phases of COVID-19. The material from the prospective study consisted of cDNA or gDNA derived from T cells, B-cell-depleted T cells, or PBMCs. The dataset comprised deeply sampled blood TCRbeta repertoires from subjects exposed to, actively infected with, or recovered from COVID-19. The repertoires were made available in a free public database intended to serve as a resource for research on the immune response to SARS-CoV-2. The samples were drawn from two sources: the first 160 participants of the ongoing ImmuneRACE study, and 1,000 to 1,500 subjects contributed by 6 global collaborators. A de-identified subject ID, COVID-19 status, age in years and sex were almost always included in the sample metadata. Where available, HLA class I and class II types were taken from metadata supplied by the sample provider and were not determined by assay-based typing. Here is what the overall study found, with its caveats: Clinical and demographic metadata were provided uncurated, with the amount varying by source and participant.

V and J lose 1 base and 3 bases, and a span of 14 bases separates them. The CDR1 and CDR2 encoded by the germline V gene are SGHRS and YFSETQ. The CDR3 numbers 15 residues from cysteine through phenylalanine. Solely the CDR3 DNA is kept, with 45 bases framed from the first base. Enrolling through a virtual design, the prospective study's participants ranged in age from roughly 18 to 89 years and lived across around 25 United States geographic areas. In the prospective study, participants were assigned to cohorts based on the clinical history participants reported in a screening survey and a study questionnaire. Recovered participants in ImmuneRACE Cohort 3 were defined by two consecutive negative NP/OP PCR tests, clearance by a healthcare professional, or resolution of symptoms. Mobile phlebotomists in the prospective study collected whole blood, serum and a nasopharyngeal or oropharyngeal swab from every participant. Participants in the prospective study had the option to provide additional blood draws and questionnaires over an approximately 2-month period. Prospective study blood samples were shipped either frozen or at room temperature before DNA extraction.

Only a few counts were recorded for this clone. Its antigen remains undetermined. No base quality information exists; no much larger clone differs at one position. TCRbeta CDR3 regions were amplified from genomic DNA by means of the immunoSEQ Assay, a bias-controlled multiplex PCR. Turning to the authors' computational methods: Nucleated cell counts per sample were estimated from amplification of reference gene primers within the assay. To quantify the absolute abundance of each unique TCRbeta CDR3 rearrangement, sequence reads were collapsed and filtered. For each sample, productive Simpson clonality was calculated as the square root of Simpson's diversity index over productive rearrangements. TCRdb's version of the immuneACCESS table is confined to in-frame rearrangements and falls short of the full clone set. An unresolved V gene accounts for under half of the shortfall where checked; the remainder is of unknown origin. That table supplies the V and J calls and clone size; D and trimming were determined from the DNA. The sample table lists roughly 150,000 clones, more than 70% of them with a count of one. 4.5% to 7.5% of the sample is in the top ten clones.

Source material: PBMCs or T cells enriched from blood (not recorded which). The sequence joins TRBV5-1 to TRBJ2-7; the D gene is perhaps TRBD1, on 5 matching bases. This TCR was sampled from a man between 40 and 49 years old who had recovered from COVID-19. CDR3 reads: CASSLNTGVSYEQYF. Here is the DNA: TGCGCCAGCAGCTTGAACACAGGAGTTAGCTACGAGCAGTACTTC.